This T cell receptor beta chain was recorded in a study of blood T cell repertoires in COVID-19 (dated by TCRdb to 2018 to 2020). For the wider study: The collaborator samples originated in the United States, Italy and Spain and spanned the acute and convalescent phases of COVID-19. The repertoires were released in a freely available public database meant as a resource for research on the immune response to SARS-CoV-2. Nearly every sample came with metadata listing a de-identified subject ID, COVID-19 status, age in years and sex. The prospective study material was composed of cDNA or gDNA derived from T cells, B-cell-depleted T cells, or PBMCs. The samples were drawn from two sources: the first 160 participants of the ongoing ImmuneRACE study, and 1,000 to 1,500 subjects contributed by 6 global collaborators. The dataset comprised deeply sampled blood TCRbeta repertoires from subjects exposed to, actively infected with, or recovered from COVID-19. Where available, HLA class I and class II types were taken from metadata supplied by the sample provider and were not determined by assay-based typing. Summary of the overall study and its limitations: The quantity of clinical and demographic metadata differed by source and by participant and was supplied without curation.

TCRbeta CDR3 regions were amplified from genomic DNA by means of the immunoSEQ Assay, a bias-controlled multiplex PCR. On the study's bioinformatics: The number of nucleated cells in each sample was estimated from the amplification of reference gene primers within the assay. Sequence reads were collapsed and filtered to measure the absolute abundance of every unique TCRbeta CDR3 rearrangement. For each sample, productive Simpson clonality was calculated as the square root of Simpson's diversity index over productive rearrangements. This is the immuneACCESS table as TCRdb keeps it, with only in-frame sequences that have V and J called. A part of the clones is gone; compared with another copy, unresolved V genes explain less than half, and the rest is unexplained. D and trimming come from the DNA, and the V and J calls and clone size come from that table. The sample has 120,000 or so clones on record, around 83% of them singletons. The ten largest account for around 5.6% of the sample.

Whole blood was collected in K2EDTA tubes by collaborating institutions according to the institutions' own protocols. Collaborator samples were shipped for TCRbeta analysis as frozen whole blood, isolated PBMCs, or DNA extracted from either sample type. V loses 5 bases of germline sequence and J loses 7 bases, and the interval between the two ends is 14 bases. In the germline V gene (reference sequence), CDR1 corresponds to LNHDA and CDR2 to SQIVND. The CDR3 starts with the cysteine, ends with the phenylalanine, and has 13 residues. Here the CDR3 DNA is all that survives: 39 bases in frame from base 1. A remark on this clone: This clone's antigen is unknown. No much larger clonotype is one base removed from it; base qualities were not supplied.

The rearranged segments are TRBV19 and TRBJ1-1; possibly the D gene is TRBD1, per 5 matching bases. Sequencing input: peripheral blood. The sequence was obtained from a man at least 80 years old with active or convalescent COVID-19. In nucleotide form, the sequence is TGTGCCAGTAGTGCCTCGGGGGGTTTTGAAGCTTTCTTT. This is translated as CASSASGGFEAFF.